The 24 T cell receptor beta chains given below trace back to one sample, sequenced in a study of blood T cell repertoires in COVID-19. Generated by immunoSEQ multiplex PCR, the TCRdb table keeps only in-frame clones and is missing some. The table has around 220,000 clones, 80% to 85% seen once; the top ten hold 15% to 20%. The sample was peripheral blood. Every receptor here comes from a man aged 30 to 45 with active or convalescent COVID-19.

The CDR3 nucleotides read TGCGCCAGCAGCCAAGCCCGGGGAATCAACTATGGCTACACCTTC. Protein sequence: CASSQARGINYGYTF. The V and J genes are TRBV4-1 and TRBJ1-2, with D unresolved. This CDR3 is 15 amino acids long. Germline CDR1 and CDR2: MGHRA and YSYEKL. The ends were cut back, 1 base at V and 2 bases at J, with 11 bases in the middle.

The rearrangement links TRBV7-5 to TRBJ2-1; TRBD2 reflects the table's D call only, with no check against the DNA. TRBV7-5 constitutes a pseudogene. The CDR3 is 18 residues long. Here the CDR3 DNA reads TGTGTCAGAAGCTTTGACCGCAGACAGCTCTGGAGGGACAATGAGCAGTTCTTC. Translation: CVRSFDRRQLWRDNEQFF.

The rearrangement links TRBV19 to TRBJ2-1; perhaps TRBD2 as D (6 bases). V was clipped by 3 bases and J by 4 bases, with 10 bases between them. Germline-derived CDR1 and CDR2 are LNHDA and SQIVND (reference sequence). CDR3 length: 14 amino acids. DNA for the CDR3: TGTGCCAGTAGTATCCGGGAGTGGTACAATGAGCAGTTCTTC. This translates into CASSIREWYNEQFF.

This chain connects TRBV12-3 or TRBV12-4 to TRBJ1-5; TRBD1 is a possible D gene (5 bases). The CDR3 is 13 residues long. Trimming stripped 3 bases from V and 11 bases from J, with 14 bases between. Here the CDR3 reads CASSLNRPAAQHF. The CDR3 DNA reads TGTGCCAGCAGTTTGAACAGGCCGGCAGCCCAGCATTTT.

The chain has TRBV6-1 and TRBJ2-3, with D possibly TRBD1 on 6 matching bases. The CDR3 runs 16 residues. The V end was cut by 4 bases, the J end by 3 bases, with 17 bases between. Per germline, CDR1 MNHNS and CDR2 SASEGT. The CDR3 nucleotides are TGTGCCAGCAGTGCATTTGGACAGTTGAAGACAGATACGCAGTATTTT. Residues: CASSAFGQLKTDTQYF.

The chain is built from TRBV6-2 or TRBV6-3 and TRBJ1-2, with unresolved D. This CDR3 contains 12 residues. Germline V gene lookup returns CDR1 MNHEY and CDR2 SVGEGT. V was shortened by 3 bases and J by 8 bases, with 10 bases between the two germline ends. The CDR3, as DNA: TGTGCCAGCAGTTATCCAGTCTTCGGCTACACCTTC. This encodes CASSYPVFGYTF.

This clone has a single count. The chain recombines TRBV9 with TRBJ1-2; D perhaps matches TRBD1 (5 bases). V dropped 3 bases and J dropped 8 bases, with 8 bases sitting between them. Germline CDR1 SGDLS, CDR2 YYNGEE. CDR3 length: 11 residues. The CDR3 nucleotides are TGTGCCAGCAGCGCAGGGTTAGGCTACACCTTC. Translation: CASSAGLGYTF.

The chain employs TRBV7-2 and TRBJ1-3; D might be TRBD1 (6 bases). The V gene lost 5 bases and the J gene lost 5 bases, with 10 bases spanning the gap. The CDR3 is 13 amino acids. Germline values: CDR1 SGHTA, CDR2 FQGNSA. CDR3 in DNA: TGTGCCAGCAGCCCCGGACAGCGAAACACCATATATTTT. As protein: CASSPGQRNTIYF.

The rearrangement uses TRBV5-1 and TRBJ1-5, with D maybe TRBD1 (5 bases). The CDR3 sequence is 14 residues long. The V end lost 0 bases, the J end lost 10 bases, and 14 bases lay between the germline ends. Germline CDR1 and CDR2: SGHRS and YFSETQ. The CDR3 DNA sequence: TGCGCCAGCAGCTTGGCAGGCCAGGGTCAACCCCAGCATTTT. It encodes CASSLAGQGQPQHF.

The rearrangement uses TRBV2 and TRBJ1-3, with 9 nucleotides matching TRBD1. The junction had 9 bases not matched to a gene; V was cut back by 6 bases and J by 0 bases. Germline V gene sequence: CDR1 SNHLY, CDR2 FYNNEI. The CDR3 totals 17 residues. The CDR3 nucleotides are TGTGCCAGCAGCCAAACAGGGGGCCCAAACTCTGGAAACACCATATATTTT. Encoded protein: CASSQTGGPNSGNTIYF. The full variable domain, rest sourced from reference TRBV2 and TRBJ1-3, is EPEVTQTPSHQVTQMGQEVILRCVPISNHLYFYWYRQILGQKVEFLVSFYNNEISEKSEIFDDQFSVERPDGSNFTLKIRSTKLEDSAMYFCASSQTGGPNSGNTIYFGEGSWLTVV.

The chain joins TRBV4-3 to TRBJ1-5; 8 bases line up with TRBD1. Germline CDR1 and CDR2: LGHNA and YSLEER. V shed 3 bases, J shed 0 bases, and the junction held 1 base outside the gene matches. This CDR3 has 15 residues. The CDR3 nucleotides read TGCGCCAGCAGCCAGGACAGGGATAGCAATCAGCCCCAGCATTTT. Encoded protein: CASSQDRDSNQPQHF.

This rearrangement joins TRBV5-4 to TRBJ2-5, with TRBD1 identical over 7 bases. Germline assignment: CDR1 SGHNT and CDR2 YYREEE (reference sequence). This CDR3 is built from 17 residues. Germline trimming cut 3 bases from V and 2 bases from J; bases unmatched to any gene: 13. CDR3 DNA sequence: TGTGCCAGCAGCTACAGGACAGGAGCCGGTTTGCAAGAGACCCAGTACTTC. This gives the protein CASSYRTGAGLQETQYF. Together with reference TRBV5-4 and TRBJ2-5, the CDR3 gives the full variable domain: ETGVTQSPTHLIKTRGQQVTLRCSSQSGHNTVSWYQQALGQGPQFIFQYYREEENGRGNFPPRFSGLQFPNYSSELNVNALELDDSALYLCASSYRTGAGLQETQYFGPGTRLLVL.

The chain couples TRBV11-2 to TRBJ2-1, with D perhaps TRBD1 (6 bases). Looked up from germline, CDR1 is SGHAT and CDR2 is FQNNGV. V was shortened by 8 bases and J by 0 bases, with 17 bases between the two germline ends. There are 16 residues in the CDR3. The CDR3 is CASQPGQQSSYNEQFF. CDR3 nucleotides: TGTGCCAGCCAACCGGGACAACAGAGCTCCTACAATGAGCAGTTCTTC.

This rearrangement joins TRBV7-2 to TRBJ1-6; 9 nucleotides align to TRBD1. The CDR3 totals 14 residues. The J segment lost 11 bases and the V segment lost 4 bases, leaving 6 bases of the junction unmatched. Per germline, CDR1 SGHTA and CDR2 FQGNSA. CDR3: CASSSAGTGPPLHF. CDR3 nucleotides: TGTGCCAGCAGCTCCGCCGGGACAGGGCCACCCCTCCACTTT.

Details on this clone: Other DNA sequences of this sample code for an identical CDR3. The chain has TRBV2 and TRBJ2-2; unclear D gene. V lost 0 bases, J lost 3 bases, and 5 bases lay in between. From germline, CDR1 is SNHLY and CDR2 FYNNEI. This CDR3 spans 14 amino acids. CDR3 in DNA: TGTGCCAGCAGTGAAGCCCGCGACACCGGGGAGCTGTTTTTT. As protein: CASSEARDTGELFF.

The rearrangement links TRBV27 to TRBJ2-2; 12 bases are a match to TRBD1. The germline V gene encodes CDR1 MNHEY and CDR2 SMNVEV (reference sequence). With 5 bases clipped from V and 9 bases from J, the junction kept 10 bases outside the gene matches. There are 16 residues in the CDR3. The CDR3 sequence is CASSTPGQGASRELFF. As DNA, the CDR3 is TGTGCCAGCAGTACGCCGGGACAGGGGGCATCCCGGGAGCTGTTTTTT.

This chain joins TRBV28 and TRBJ2-7; possibly TRBD1 for D (6 bases). Germline assignment: CDR1 MDHEN and CDR2 SYDVKM. This CDR3 has 15 amino acids. V lost 11 bases to trimming and J lost 4 bases, with 24 bases between them. The CDR3 sequence is CASNGSGQGSYEQYF. CDR3 DNA sequence: TGTGCCTCCAACGGGTCGGGCCAGGGGAGTTACGAGCAGTACTTC.

This chain uses TRBV28 with TRBJ2-7; 10 bases fit TRBD1. In germline, CDR1 is MDHEN, CDR2 SYDVKM. The CDR3 runs 15 residues. Trimming removed 6 bases from V and 3 bases from J; junction bases left unmatched: 8. The CDR3 protein is CASSPSGTGVYEQYF. CDR3 in DNA: TGTGCCAGCAGCCCCAGCGGGACAGGGGTCTACGAGCAGTACTTC.

The chain carries TRBV5-4 and TRBJ1-2; a weak D match, TRBD1 (6 bases). Germline V gene sequence: CDR1 SGHNT, CDR2 YYREEE (reference sequence). The V gene lost 2 bases and the J gene lost 4 bases, with 15 bases spanning the gap. The CDR3 extends over 15 amino acids. CDR3 region: CASSFPGEGGYGYTF. The CDR3 DNA sequence: TGTGCCAGCAGCTTCCCAGGGGAGGGCGGCTATGGCTACACCTTC.

This clone has just a few counts. The CDR3, as DNA: TGTGCCAGCAGTGAAACAGAAGAGTACAATCAGCCCCAGCATTTT. Encoded protein: CASSETEEYNQPQHF. The genes are TRBV2 and TRBJ1-5, with no clear D. V lost 2 bases, J lost 3 bases, and 11 bases lay in between. Germline V gene data show CDR1 as SNHLY and CDR2 as FYNNEI. This CDR3 region has 15 residues.

The chain carries TRBV2 and TRBJ1-5; 8 nucleotides line up with TRBD1. Germline trimming cut 6 bases from V and 3 bases from J; bases unmatched to any gene: 7. The CDR3 totals 15 residues. CDR1 SNHLY and CDR2 FYNNEI come from the germline V gene. For the CDR3, the DNA is TGTGCCAGCAGGAAACAGGGGGGAAACAATCAGCCCCAGCATTTT. Protein product: CASRKQGGNNQPQHF. The full variable domain, rest sourced from reference TRBV2 and TRBJ1-5, is EPEVTQTPSHQVTQMGQEVILRCVPISNHLYFYWYRQILGQKVEFLVSFYNNEISEKSEIFDDQFSVERPDGSNFTLKIRSTKLEDSAMYFCASRKQGGNNQPQHFGDGTRLSIL.

The V gene is TRBV28, the J gene TRBJ1-2, with D maybe TRBD1 (5 bases). Germline CDR1 reads MDHEN; CDR2 reads SYDVKM. The CDR3 spans 13 residues. V was cut by 8 bases and J by 5 bases, with 15 bases left in between. Written as DNA, the CDR3 is TGTGCCAGCCAGAAATCAGGGATGTATGGCTACACCTTC. This encodes CASQKSGMYGYTF.

This sequence joins TRBV6-5 and TRBJ2-7; D remains ambiguous. V was cut by 5 bases and J by 2 bases, with 16 bases left in between. Germline CDR1 is MNHEY and CDR2 is SVGAGI. The length of the CDR3 is 15 residues. In DNA form, the CDR3 reads TGTGCCAGCAGTCTAATGGAGCCCCGACCCTACGAGCAGTACTTC. Translated: CASSLMEPRPYEQYF.

The chain joins TRBV11-2 to TRBJ1-1, with D hard to call. In germline, CDR1 is SGHAT, CDR2 FQNNGV. This CDR3 region has 15 residues. The germline V and J ends were trimmed by 0 bases and 1 base, with 9 bases remaining between them. The CDR3 loop reads CASSLEHLPNTEAFF. The CDR3, as DNA: TGTGCCAGCAGCTTAGAGCACCTACCGAACACTGAAGCTTTCTTT.